Shown below are 19 T cell receptor beta chains from a single sample sequenced in a study of T cell responses to AZD1222 COVID-19 vaccine. Sequencing was performed with immunoSEQ multiplex PCR; in TCRdb, only in-frame clones are kept and a portion is missing. The sample consists of about 150,000 clones, 82% of them appearing once. Sample: peripheral blood, taken on day 0 of MenACWY control vaccination. These receptors originate from an adult in good health.

This rearrangement joins TRBV10-1 to TRBJ2-1; 11 bases map to TRBD2. Trimming took 2 bases from V and 4 from J; bases not matched to a gene: 4. Germline V gene data show CDR1 as WNHNN and CDR2 as SYGVQD (reference sequence). CDR3 length: 16 residues. The CDR3: CASSELAGGRYNEQFF. The CDR3 DNA follows: TGCGCCAGCAGTGAGCTAGCGGGGGGCCGGTACAATGAGCAGTTCTTC.

This clone was counted between two and nine times. The chain combines TRBV19 with TRBJ1-5, with no clear D. The germline V and J ends were trimmed by 8 bases and 1 base, with 12 bases remaining between them. Germline assignment: CDR1 LNHDA and CDR2 SQIVND (reference sequence). The CDR3 totals 14 residues. This CDR3 is CASGPHGSNQPQHF. CDR3 nucleotide sequence: TGTGCCAGTGGGCCTCATGGGAGCAATCAGCCCCAGCATTTT.

This chain connects TRBV4-2 to TRBJ1-2; perhaps TRBD1 as D (5 bases). V shed 1 base and J shed 4 bases, with 13 bases lying between them. Germline loops: CDR1 LGHNA, CDR2 YNFKEQ. The CDR3 runs 15 residues. Here the CDR3 DNA reads TGTGCCAGCAGCCAAGGACAGTTGAACACCTATGGCTACACCTTC. Its protein is CASSQGQLNTYGYTF.

The rearrangement uses TRBV28 and TRBJ1-1; D unclear. The germline V and J ends were trimmed by 6 bases and 8 bases, with 19 bases remaining between them. The CDR3 sequence is 14 residues long. Germline CDR1 MDHEN, CDR2 SYDVKM. Here the CDR3 DNA reads TGTGCCAGCAGACTAGGACCGACGAACAACGAAGCTTTCTTT. It is translated as CASRLGPTNNEAFF. Full variable domain (missing parts from reference TRBV28 and TRBJ1-1): DVKVTQSSRYLVKRTGEKVFLECVQDMDHENMFWYRQDPGLGLRLIYFSYDVKMKEKGDIPEGYSVSREKKERFSLILESASTNQTSMYLCASRLGPTNNEAFFGQGTRLTVV.

This clone was counted between two and nine times. This chain connects TRBV7-9 to TRBJ1-3, with D perhaps matching TRBD1 (6 bases). CDR1 SEHNR and CDR2 FQNEAQ come from the germline V gene (reference sequence). The CDR3 sequence is 16 residues long. V shed 0 bases and J shed 0 bases, with 9 bases lying between them. The CDR3 nucleotides read TGTGCCAGCAGCTTAGCCGGACAGTACTCTGGAAACACCATATATTTT. This codes for CASSLAGQYSGNTIYF.

This chain joins TRBV30 and TRBJ1-2, with 8 positions matching TRBD1. Germline lookup yields CDR1 GTSNPN and CDR2 SVGIG (reference sequence). Losses at the gene ends were 0 bases for V and 8 bases for J; bases not matched to a gene: 8. The length of the CDR3 is 14 residues. The CDR3 loop reads CAWSVLGQGVGYTF. The CDR3, as DNA: TGTGCCTGGAGTGTACTCGGACAGGGAGTCGGCTACACCTTC.

The chain is built from TRBV3-1 (or the pseudogene TRBV3-2) and TRBJ2-2, with D possibly being TRBD2 (6 bases). The CDR3 is 15 amino acids. Germline CDR1 reads LGHDT; CDR2 reads YNNKEL (reference sequence). The V gene lost 2 bases and the J gene lost 6 bases, with 13 bases spanning the gap. The chain's CDR3 is CASSQNGASAGELFF. CDR3 bases: TGTGCCAGCAGCCAAAATGGGGCTAGCGCCGGGGAGCTGTTTTTT.

This chain's CDR3 is CASSPSGTQNQPQHF. CDR3 nucleotides: TGTGCCAGCAGCCCTTCCGGGACCCAAAATCAGCCCCAGCATTTT. This sequence joins TRBV5-6 and TRBJ1-5; weak D call: TRBD1 (5 bases). The CDR3 is 15 residues long. CDR1 SGHDT and CDR2 YYEEEE come from the germline V gene. The V end lost 4 bases, the J end lost 4 bases, and 15 bases lay between the germline ends.

The chain uses TRBV3-1 (or the pseudogene TRBV3-2) and TRBJ1-6, with a weak D call TRBD1 (6 bases). Germline values: CDR1 LGHDT, CDR2 YNNKEL (reference sequence). Trimming left V 7 bases short and J 5 bases short, with 9 bases between. The CDR3 spans 13 residues. The CDR3 DNA reads TGTGCCAGCACCCCAGGGGATAATTCACCCCTCCACTTT. This codes for CASTPGDNSPLHF.

This clone was observed a handful of times. The rearrangement links TRBV19 to TRBJ1-4; D not resolved. Germline V gene data show CDR1 as LNHDA and CDR2 as SQIVND (reference sequence). V was clipped by 3 bases and J by 3 bases, with 14 bases between them. The CDR3 is made up of 16 amino acids. This CDR3 reads CASSIPDRPPNEKLFF. DNA for the CDR3: TGTGCCAGTAGTATCCCTGACCGGCCGCCTAATGAAAAACTGTTTTTT.

The rearrangement uses TRBV5-4 and TRBJ2-5; 8 nucleotides agree with TRBD1. V shed 4 bases and J 5 bases; nucleotides not matched to a gene: 10. CDR3 length: 15 residues. CDR1 SGHNT and CDR2 YYREEE come from the germline V gene (reference sequence). In nucleotides, the CDR3 is TGTGCCAGCAGCCCTACGACAGGGGCCGGGGAGACCCAGTACTTC. Translated: CASSPTTGAGETQYF.

The V gene is TRBV9, the J gene TRBJ2-3; D gene ambiguous. Trimming removed 0 bases at V and 5 bases at J, with 7 bases between. Germline CDR1 SGDLS, CDR2 YYNGEE. The CDR3 is 13 residues long. CDR3 loop: CASSVGGKDTQYF. The CDR3 DNA reads TGTGCCAGCAGCGTAGGGGGTAAAGATACGCAGTATTTT.

This rearrangement joins TRBV6-5 to TRBJ1-2; maybe TRBD1 (5 bases). The germline V and J ends were trimmed by 6 bases and 10 bases, with 24 bases remaining between them. This CDR3 comprises 15 residues. CDR1 is MNHEY, CDR2 SVGAGI, per germline. CDR3 loop: CASSVGVSRETDYTF. The CDR3 DNA reads as TGTGCCAGCAGCGTAGGGGTTTCCCGGGAAACCGACTACACCTTC.

The J gene is TRBJ2-6, the V gene TRBV25-1; 11 positions agree with TRBD1. Germline V CDR1 and CDR2: MGHDK, SYGVNS. Unmatched junction bases numbered 11, after V lost 6 bases and J lost 4 bases. CDR3 length: 18 amino acids. Written as DNA, the CDR3 is TGTGCCAGCAGGTCACGGGGACAGGGGGTGTCAGGGGCCAACGTCCTGACTTTC. Amino acids: CASRSRGQGVSGANVLTF.

The rearrangement joins TRBV3-1 (or the pseudogene TRBV3-2) to TRBJ2-1; no reliable D call. This CDR3 is built from 12 residues. Germline CDR1 and CDR2: LGHDT and YNNKEL (reference sequence). Deletions cut 3 bases from V and 8 bases from J, with 8 bases between. Here the CDR3 reads CASSQAVDEQFF. The CDR3 DNA follows: TGTGCCAGCAGCCAGGCTGTGGATGAGCAGTTCTTC.

The chain employs TRBV19 and TRBJ1-2, with D tentatively TRBD1 (6 bases). Trimming cost V 4 bases and J 4 bases, with 16 bases left between them. CDR1 LNHDA and CDR2 SQIVND come from the germline V gene (reference sequence). The CDR3 is 15 residues long. The CDR3 DNA reads as TGTGCCAGTAGTACTTCACAGGGAAAGGTCTATGGCTACACCTTC. This gives the protein CASSTSQGKVYGYTF.

The rearrangement uses TRBV9 and TRBJ1-5; 10 bases agree with TRBD1. Germline V lookup: CDR1 SGDLS, CDR2 YYNGEE. Trimming took 5 bases from V and 4 from J; bases not matched to a gene: 6. The CDR3 is 15 residues long. The CDR3 DNA is TGTGCCAGCAGTGGAGGGACAGGGGATAATCAGCCCCAGCATTTT. It translates to CASSGGTGDNQPQHF.

The chain recombines TRBV5-4 with TRBJ1-3, with 7 bases matching TRBD1. CDR3 length: 14 amino acids. Unmatched junction bases numbered 3, after V lost 2 bases and J lost 4 bases. Germline V lookup: CDR1 SGHNT, CDR2 YYREEE (reference sequence). The chain's CDR3 is CASSFTGAGNTIYF. DNA for the CDR3: TGTGCCAGCAGCTTTACAGGGGCGGGAAACACCATATATTTT.

V gene TRBV18 combines with J gene TRBJ1-1; 9 nucleotides match TRBD1. The J segment lost 3 bases and the V segment lost 2 bases, leaving 7 bases of the junction unmatched. There are 16 residues in the CDR3. Germline CDR1 is KGHSH and CDR2 is LQKENI. CDR3 sequence reads: CASSPLQGATDTEAFF. The CDR3 nucleotides read TGTGCCAGCTCACCATTACAGGGGGCGACGGACACTGAAGCTTTCTTT.